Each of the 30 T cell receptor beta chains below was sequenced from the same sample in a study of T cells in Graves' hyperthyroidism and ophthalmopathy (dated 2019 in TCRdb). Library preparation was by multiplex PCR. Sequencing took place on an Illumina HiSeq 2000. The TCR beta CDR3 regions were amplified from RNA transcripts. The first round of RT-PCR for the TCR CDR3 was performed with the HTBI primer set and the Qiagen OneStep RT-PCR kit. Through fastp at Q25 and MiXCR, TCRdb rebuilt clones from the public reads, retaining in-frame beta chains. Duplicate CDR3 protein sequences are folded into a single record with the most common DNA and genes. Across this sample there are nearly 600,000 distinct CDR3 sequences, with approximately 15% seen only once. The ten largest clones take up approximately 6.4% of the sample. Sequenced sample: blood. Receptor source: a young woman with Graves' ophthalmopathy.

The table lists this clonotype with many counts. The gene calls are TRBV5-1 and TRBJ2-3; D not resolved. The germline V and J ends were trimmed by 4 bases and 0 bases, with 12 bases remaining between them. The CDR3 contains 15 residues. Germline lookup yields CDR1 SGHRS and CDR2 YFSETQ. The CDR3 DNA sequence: TGCGCCAGCAGCCTGGTTGACCCTAGCACAGATACGCAGTATTTT. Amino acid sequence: CASSLVDPSTDTQYF.

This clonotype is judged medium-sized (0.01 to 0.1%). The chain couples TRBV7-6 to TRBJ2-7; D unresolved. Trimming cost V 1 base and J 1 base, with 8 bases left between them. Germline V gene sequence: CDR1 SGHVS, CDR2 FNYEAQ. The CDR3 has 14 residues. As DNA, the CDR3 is TGTGCCAGCAGCTTAGAGGAAGGGTCCTACGAGCAGTACTTC. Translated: CASSLEEGSYEQYF.

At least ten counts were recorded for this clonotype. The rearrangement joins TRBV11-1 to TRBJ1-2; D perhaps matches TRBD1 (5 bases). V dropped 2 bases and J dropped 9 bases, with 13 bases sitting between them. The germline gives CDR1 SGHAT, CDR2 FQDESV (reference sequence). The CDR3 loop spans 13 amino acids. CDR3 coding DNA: TGTGCCAGCAGCTTATGGGGACTCCAGAGCTACACCTTC. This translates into CASSLWGLQSYTF.

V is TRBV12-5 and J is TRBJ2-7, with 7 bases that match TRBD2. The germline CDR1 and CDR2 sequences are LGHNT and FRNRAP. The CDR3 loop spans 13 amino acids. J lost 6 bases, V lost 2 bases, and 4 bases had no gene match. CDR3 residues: CASGLSPGGEQYF. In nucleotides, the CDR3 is TGTGCTAGTGGTTTGTCACCGGGGGGCGAGCAGTACTTC.

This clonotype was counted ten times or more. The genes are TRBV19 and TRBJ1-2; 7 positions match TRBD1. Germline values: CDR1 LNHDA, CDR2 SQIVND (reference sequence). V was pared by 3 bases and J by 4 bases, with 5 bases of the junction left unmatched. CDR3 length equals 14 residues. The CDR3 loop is CASSMGQTFYGYTF. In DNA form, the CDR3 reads TGTGCCAGTAGTATGGGACAGACCTTCTATGGCTACACCTTC.

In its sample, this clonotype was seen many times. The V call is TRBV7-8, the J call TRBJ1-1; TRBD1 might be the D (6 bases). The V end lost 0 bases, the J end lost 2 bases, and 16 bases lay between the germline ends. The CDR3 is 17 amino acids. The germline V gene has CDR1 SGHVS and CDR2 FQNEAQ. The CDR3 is CASSLALSGTPNTEAFF. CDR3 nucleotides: TGTGCCAGCAGCTTAGCCCTCTCCGGGACACCAAACACTGAAGCTTTCTTT.

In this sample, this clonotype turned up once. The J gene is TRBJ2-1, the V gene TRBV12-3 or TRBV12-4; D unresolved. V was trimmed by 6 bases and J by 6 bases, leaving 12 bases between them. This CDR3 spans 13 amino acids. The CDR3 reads CASSPLRSNEQFF. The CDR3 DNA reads TGTGCCAGCAGCCCCCTCCGCAGCAATGAGCAGTTCTTC.

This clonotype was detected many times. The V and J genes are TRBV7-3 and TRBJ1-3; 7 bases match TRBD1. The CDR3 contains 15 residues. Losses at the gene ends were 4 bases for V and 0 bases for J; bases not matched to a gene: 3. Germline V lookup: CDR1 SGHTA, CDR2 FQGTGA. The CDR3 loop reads CASSSDRASGNTIYF. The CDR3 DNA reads TGTGCCAGCAGCTCCGACAGGGCCTCTGGAAACACCATATATTTT. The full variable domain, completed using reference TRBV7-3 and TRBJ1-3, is GAGVSQTPSNKVTEKGKYVELRCDPISGHTALYWYRQSLGQGPEFLIYFQGTGAADDSGLPNDRFFAVRPEGSVSTLKIQRTERGDSAVYLCASSSDRASGNTIYFGEGSWLTVV.

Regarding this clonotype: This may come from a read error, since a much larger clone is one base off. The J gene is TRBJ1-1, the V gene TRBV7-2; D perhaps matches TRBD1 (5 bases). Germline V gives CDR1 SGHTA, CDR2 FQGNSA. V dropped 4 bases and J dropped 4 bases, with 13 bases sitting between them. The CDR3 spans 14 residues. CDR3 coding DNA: TGTGCCAGCAGCTCAGGGAGGGAATTCACTGAAGCTTTCTTT. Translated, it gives CASSSGREFTEAFF.

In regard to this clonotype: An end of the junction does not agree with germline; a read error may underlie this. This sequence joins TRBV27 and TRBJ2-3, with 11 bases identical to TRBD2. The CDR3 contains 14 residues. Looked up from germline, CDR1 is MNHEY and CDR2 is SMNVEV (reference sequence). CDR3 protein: CASGFSGRVGTQYF. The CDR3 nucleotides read TGTGCCAGCGGTTTTAGCGGGAGGGTAGGTACGCAGTATTTT.

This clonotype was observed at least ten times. The CDR3 protein is CSASGLAGIYEQYF. CDR3 DNA: TGCAGTGCTAGTGGACTAGCGGGGATATACGAGCAGTACTTC. The V and J genes are TRBV20-1 and TRBJ2-7, with 12 nucleotides matching TRBD2. The CDR3 has 14 amino acids. V dropped 3 bases and J dropped 4; count of bases not matched to a gene: 4. Germline assignment: CDR1 DFQATT and CDR2 SNEGSKA (reference sequence).

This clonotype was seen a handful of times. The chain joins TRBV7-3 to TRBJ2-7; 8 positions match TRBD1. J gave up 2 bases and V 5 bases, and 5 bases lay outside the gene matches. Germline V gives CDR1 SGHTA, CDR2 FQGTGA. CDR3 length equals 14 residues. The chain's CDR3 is CASSQGQVTYEQYF. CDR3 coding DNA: TGTGCCAGCAGCCAGGGACAGGTAACCTACGAGCAGTACTTC. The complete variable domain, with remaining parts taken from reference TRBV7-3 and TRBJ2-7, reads GAGVSQTPSNKVTEKGKYVELRCDPISGHTALYWYRQSLGQGPEFLIYFQGTGAADDSGLPNDRFFAVRPEGSVSTLKIQRTERGDSAVYLCASSQGQVTYEQYFGPGTRLTVT.

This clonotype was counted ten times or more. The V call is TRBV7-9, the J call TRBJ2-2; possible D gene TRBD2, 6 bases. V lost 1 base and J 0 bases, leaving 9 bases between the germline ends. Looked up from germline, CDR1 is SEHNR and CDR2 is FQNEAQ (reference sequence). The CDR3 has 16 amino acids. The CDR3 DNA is TGTGCCAGCAGCTTAGGGGGCGGGACGAACACCGGGGAGCTGTTTTTT. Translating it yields CASSLGGGTNTGELFF.

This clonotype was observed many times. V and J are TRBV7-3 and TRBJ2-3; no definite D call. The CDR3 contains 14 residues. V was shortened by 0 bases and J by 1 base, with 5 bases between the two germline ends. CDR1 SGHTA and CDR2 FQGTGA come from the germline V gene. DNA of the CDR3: TGTGCCAGCAGCTTAACGCCTCGCACAGATACGCAGTATTTT. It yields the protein CASSLTPRTDTQYF.

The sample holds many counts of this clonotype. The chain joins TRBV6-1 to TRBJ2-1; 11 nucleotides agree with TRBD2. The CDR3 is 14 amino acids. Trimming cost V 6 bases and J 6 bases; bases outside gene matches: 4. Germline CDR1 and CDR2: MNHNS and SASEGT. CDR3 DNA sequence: TGTGCCAGCAGAGATAGCGGGAGGGTCAATGAGCAGTTCTTC. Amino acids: CASRDSGRVNEQFF.

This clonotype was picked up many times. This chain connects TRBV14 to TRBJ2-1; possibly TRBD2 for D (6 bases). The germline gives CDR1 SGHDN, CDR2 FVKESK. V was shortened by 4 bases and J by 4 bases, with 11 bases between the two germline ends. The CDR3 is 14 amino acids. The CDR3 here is CASSRGTVYNEQFF. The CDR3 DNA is TGTGCCAGCAGCCGCGGGACTGTATACAATGAGCAGTTCTTC.

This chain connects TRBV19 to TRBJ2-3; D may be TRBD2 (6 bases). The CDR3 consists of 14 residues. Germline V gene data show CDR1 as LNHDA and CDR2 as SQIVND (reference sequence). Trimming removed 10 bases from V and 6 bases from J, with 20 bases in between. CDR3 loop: CAMTGLTLHDTQYF. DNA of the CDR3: TGTGCCATGACGGGACTTACTCTGCACGATACGCAGTATTTT.

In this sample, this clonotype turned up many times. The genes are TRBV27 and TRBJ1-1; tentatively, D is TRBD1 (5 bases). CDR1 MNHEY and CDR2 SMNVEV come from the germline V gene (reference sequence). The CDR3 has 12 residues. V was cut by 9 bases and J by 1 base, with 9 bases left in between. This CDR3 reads CASHRTNTEAFF. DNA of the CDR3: TGTGCCAGTCACAGGACGAACACTGAAGCTTTCTTT.

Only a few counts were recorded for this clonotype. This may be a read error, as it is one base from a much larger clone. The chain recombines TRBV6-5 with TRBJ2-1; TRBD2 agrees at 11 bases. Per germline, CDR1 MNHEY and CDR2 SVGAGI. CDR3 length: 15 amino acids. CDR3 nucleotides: TGTGCCAGCAGTTACTCGACTAGCGGGAACAATGAGCAGCTCTTC. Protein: CASSYSTSGNNEQLF.

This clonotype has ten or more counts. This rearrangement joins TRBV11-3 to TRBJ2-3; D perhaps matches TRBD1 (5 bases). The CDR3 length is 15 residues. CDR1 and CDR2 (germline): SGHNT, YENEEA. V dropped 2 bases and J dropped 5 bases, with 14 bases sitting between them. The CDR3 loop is CASSLSDSRRDTQYF. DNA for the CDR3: TGTGCCAGCAGCTTAAGCGACAGCCGGAGAGATACGCAGTATTTT.

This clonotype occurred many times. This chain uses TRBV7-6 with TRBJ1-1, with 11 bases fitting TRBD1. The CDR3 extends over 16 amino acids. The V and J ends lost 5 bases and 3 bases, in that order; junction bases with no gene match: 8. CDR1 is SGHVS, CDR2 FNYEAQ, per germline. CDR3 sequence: CASSPRDRGRDTEAFF. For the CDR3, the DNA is TGTGCCAGCAGCCCTCGGGACAGGGGGAGGGACACTGAAGCTTTCTTT.

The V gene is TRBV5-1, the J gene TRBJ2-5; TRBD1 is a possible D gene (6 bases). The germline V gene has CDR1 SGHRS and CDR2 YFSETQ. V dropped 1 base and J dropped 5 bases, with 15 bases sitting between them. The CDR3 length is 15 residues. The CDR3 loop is CASSLSTGNMETQYF. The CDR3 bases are TGCGCCAGCAGCTTGTCGACAGGTAATATGGAGACCCAGTACTTC.

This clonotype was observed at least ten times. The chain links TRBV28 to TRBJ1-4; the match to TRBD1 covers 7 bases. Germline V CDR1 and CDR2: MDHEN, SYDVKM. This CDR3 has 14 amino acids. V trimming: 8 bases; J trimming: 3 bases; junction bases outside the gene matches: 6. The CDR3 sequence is CASCTGASNEKLFF. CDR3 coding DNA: TGTGCCAGCTGTACAGGGGCGTCTAATGAAAAACTGTTTTTT.

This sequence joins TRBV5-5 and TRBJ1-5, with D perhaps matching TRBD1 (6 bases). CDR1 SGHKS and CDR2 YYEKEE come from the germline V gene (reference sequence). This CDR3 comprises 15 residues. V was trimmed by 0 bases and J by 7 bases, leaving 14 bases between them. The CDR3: CASSLVIRGRQPQHF. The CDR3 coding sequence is TGTGCCAGCAGCTTGGTAATCAGGGGTCGACAGCCCCAGCATTTT.

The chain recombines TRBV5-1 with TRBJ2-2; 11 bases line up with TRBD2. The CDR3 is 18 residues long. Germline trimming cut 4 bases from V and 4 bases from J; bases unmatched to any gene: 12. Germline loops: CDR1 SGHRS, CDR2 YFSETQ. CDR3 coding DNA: TGCGCCAGCAGCCCCCCGGTAGCGGGAGGGCCTATCACCGGGGAGCTGTTTTTT. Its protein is CASSPPVAGGPITGELFF.

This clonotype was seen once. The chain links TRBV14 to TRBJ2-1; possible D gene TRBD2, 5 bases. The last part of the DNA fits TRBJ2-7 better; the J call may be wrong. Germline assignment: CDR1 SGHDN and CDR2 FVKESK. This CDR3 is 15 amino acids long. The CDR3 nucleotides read TGTGCCAGCAGCCTTTACAGCGGTATTGACAATGAGCAGTACTTC. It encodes CASSLYSGIDNEQYF.

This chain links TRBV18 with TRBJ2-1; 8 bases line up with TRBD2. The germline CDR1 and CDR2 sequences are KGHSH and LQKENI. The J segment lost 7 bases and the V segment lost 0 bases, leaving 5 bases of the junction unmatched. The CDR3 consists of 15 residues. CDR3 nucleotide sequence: TGTGCCAGCTCACCACCAGGTCGGGAGGGGAATGAGCAGTTCTTC. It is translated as CASSPPGREGNEQFF.

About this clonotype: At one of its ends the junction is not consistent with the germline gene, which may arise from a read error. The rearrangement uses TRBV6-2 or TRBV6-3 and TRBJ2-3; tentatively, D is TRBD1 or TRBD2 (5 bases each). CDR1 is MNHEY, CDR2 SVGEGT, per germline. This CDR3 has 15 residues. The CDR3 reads CASRRPGRRPDTLYF. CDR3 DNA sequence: TGTGCCAGCAGACGGCCGGGACGACGTCCTGATACGCTGTATTTT.

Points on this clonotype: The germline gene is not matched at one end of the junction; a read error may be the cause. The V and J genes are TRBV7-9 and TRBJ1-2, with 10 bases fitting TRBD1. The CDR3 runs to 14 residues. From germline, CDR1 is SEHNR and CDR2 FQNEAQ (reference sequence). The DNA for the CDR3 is TGTGCCGGCAGCGCCTCGGGACAGGGGTATGGCTACACCTTC. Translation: CAGSASGQGYGYTF.

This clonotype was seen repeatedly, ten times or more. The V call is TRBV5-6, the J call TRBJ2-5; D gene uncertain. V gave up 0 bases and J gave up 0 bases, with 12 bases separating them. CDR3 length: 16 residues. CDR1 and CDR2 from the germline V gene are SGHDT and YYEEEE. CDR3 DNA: TGTGCCAGCAGCTTGGTGGTAGCCGGGTACCAAGAGACCCAGTACTTC. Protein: CASSLVVAGYQETQYF.